Given below is one T cell receptor beta chain in context. This entry comes from a study of blood T cell repertoires in COVID-19. Study-level information: Acute-phase and convalescent COVID-19 samples originated in the United States, Italy and Spain. In each case, the material was cDNA or gDNA derived from T cells, B-cell-depleted T cells, or PBMCs.

Methods used by the authors: By means of reference gene primer amplification, nucleated cell counts were estimated. Repertoires were generated with immunoSEQ multiplex PCR, while TCRdb's copy carries only in-frame clones and drops some. Clone size and the V and J calls come from that table; the DNA yielded D and trimming. The data contain roughly 290,000 clones, 70% to 90% of them singletons. With V trimmed by 6 bases and J by 7 bases, 10 bases remained unmatched. This CDR3 has 15 amino acids. In germline, CDR1 is MNHEY, CDR2 SVGAGI. Sequencing was performed on peripheral blood. This TCR was sampled from a woman in her thirties who had recovered from COVID-19. This chain uses TRBV6-5 with TRBJ2-2; 8 bases fit TRBD2. DNA for the CDR3: TGTGCCAGCAGGGGACTAGGACTAATCGGCGGGGAGCTGTTTTTT. Its translation is CASRGLGLIGGELFF.